This TCR beta chain was sequenced in a study of blood T cell repertoires in COVID-19. Study-wide context: The study drew acute and convalescent COVID-19 samples from the United States, Italy and Spain. Sources were T cells, B-cell-depleted T cells, or PBMCs; the material itself was cDNA or gDNA.

CDR3 length equals 14 residues. CDR1 and CDR2 from the germline V gene are SGHRS and YFSETQ. V was shortened by 2 bases and J by 5 bases, with 11 bases between the two germline ends. As originally analysed: The authors estimated nucleated cell counts from reference gene primer amplification. This table comes from immunoSEQ multiplex PCR, and its TCRdb copy is limited to in-frame clones, with some not included. Clonal size and the V and J genes are those of that table, whereas D and trimming came from the DNA. Here the sample spans some 110,000 clones, 65% to 90% being singletons. The sequencing sample was made of peripheral blood. This TCR was recovered from a man between 60 and 70 years old with acute or convalescent COVID-19. The gene calls are TRBV5-1 and TRBJ2-1; the D gene is possibly TRBD2 (6 bases). CDR3 residues: CASSFKGGDNEQFF. The DNA for the CDR3 is TGCGCCAGCAGCTTCAAAGGAGGGGACAATGAGCAGTTCTTC.